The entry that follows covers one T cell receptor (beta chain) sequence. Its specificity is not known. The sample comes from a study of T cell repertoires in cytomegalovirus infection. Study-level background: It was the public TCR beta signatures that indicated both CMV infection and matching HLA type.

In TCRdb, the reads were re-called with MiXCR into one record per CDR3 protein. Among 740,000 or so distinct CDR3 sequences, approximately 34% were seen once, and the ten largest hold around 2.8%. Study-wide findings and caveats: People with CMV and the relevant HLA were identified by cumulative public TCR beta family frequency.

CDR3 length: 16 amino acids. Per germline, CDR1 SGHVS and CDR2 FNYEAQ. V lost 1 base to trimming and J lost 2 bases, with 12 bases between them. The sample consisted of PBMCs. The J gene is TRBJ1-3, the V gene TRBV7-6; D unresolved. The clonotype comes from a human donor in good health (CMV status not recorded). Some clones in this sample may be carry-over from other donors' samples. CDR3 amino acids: CASSLDTRGPGNTIYF. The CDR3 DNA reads TGTGCCAGCAGCTTAGACACTAGAGGGCCTGGAAACACCATATATTTT.